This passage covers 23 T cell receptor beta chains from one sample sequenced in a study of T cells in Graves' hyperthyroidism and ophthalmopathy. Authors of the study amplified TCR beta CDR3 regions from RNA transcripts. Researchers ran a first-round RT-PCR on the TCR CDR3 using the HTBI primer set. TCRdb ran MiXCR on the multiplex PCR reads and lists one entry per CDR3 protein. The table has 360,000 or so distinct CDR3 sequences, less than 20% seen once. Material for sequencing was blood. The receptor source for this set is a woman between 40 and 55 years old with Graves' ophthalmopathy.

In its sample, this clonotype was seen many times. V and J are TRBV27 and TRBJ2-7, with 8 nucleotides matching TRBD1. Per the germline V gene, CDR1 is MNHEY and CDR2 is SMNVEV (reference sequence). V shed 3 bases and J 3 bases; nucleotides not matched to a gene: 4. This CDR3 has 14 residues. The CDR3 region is CASSLKDRDYEQYF. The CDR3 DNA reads TGTGCCAGCAGTTTGAAGGACAGGGACTACGAGCAGTACTTC.

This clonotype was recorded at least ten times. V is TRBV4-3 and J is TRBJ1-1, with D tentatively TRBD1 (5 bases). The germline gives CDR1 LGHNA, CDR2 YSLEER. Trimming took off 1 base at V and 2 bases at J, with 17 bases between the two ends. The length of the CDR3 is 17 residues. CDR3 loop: CASSQGWGGGDNTEAFF. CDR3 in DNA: TGCGCCAGCAGCCAAGGATGGGGGGGAGGTGACAACACTGAAGCTTTCTTT.

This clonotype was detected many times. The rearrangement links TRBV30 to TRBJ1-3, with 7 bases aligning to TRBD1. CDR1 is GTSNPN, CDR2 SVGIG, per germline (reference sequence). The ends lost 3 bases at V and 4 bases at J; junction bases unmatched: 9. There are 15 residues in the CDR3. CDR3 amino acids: CAWSRDSGLGNTIYF. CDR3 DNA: TGTGCCTGGAGCCGGGACAGCGGGCTCGGAAACACCATATATTTT. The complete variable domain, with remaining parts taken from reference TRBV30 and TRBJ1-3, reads SQTIHQWPATLVQPVGSPLSLECTVEGTSNPNLYWYRQAAGRGLQLLFYSVGIGQISSEVPQNLSASRPQDRQFILSSKKLLLSDSGFYLCAWSRDSGLGNTIYFGEGSWLTVV.

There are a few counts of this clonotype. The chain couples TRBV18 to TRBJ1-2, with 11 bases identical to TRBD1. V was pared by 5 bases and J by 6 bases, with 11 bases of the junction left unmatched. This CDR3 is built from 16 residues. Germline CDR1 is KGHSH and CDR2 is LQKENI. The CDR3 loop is CASSTTGTGGFDGYTF. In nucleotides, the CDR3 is TGTGCCAGCTCAACGACCGGGACAGGGGGATTTGATGGCTACACCTTC.

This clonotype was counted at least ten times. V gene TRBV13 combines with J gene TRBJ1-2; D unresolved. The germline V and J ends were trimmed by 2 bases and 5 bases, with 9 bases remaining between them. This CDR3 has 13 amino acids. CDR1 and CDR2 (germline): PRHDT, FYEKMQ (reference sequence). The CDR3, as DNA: TGTGCCAGCAGCTTACGGCAGACTTATGGCTACACCTTC. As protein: CASSLRQTYGYTF.

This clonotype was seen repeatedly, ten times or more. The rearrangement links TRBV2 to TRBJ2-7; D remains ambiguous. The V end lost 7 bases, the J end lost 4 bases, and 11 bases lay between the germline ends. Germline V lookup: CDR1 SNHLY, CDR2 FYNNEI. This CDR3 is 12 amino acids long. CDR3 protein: CASNLGFYEQYF. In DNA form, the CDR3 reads TGTGCCAGCAACTTAGGGTTTTACGAGCAGTACTTC.

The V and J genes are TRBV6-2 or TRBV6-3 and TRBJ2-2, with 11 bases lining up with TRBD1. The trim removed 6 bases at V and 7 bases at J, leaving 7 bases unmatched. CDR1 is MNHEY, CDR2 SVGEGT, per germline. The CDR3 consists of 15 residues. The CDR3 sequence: CASRDGQGAFGELFF. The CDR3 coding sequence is TGTGCCAGCAGAGATGGACAGGGGGCGTTCGGGGAGCTGTTTTTT.

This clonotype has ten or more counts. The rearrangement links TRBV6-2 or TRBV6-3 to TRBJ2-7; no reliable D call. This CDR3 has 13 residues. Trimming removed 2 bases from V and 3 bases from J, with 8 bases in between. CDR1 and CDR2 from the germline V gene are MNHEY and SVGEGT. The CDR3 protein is CASSYRADYEQYF. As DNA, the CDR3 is TGTGCCAGCAGTTACAGGGCCGACTACGAGCAGTACTTC.

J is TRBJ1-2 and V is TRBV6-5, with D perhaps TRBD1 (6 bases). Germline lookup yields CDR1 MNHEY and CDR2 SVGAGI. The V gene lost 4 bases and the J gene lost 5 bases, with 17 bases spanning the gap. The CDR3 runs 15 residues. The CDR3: CASSSWETGVYGYTF. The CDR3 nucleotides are TGTGCCAGCAGTTCATGGGAGACAGGTGTTTATGGCTACACCTTC.

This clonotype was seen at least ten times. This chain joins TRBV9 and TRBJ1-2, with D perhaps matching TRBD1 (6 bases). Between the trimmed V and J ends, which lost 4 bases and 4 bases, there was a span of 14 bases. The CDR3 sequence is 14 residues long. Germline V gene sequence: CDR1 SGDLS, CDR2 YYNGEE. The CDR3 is CASSTRTDLYGYTF. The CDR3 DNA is TGTGCCAGCAGCACCCGGACAGATCTCTATGGCTACACCTTC.

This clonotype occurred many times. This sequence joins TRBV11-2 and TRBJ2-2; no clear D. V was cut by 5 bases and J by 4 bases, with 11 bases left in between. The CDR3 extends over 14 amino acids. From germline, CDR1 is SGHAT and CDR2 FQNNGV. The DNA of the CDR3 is TGTGCCAGCAGCGTCGGAACAGTCACCGGGGAGCTGTTTTTT. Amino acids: CASSVGTVTGELFF.

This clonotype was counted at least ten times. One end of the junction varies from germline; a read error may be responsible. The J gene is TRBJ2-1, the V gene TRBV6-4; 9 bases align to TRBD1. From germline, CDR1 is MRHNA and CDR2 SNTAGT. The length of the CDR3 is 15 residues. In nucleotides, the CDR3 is TGTGCCAGCGGTGACAGGGGGGGCTCCTACAATGAGCAGTTCTTC. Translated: CASGDRGGSYNEQFF.

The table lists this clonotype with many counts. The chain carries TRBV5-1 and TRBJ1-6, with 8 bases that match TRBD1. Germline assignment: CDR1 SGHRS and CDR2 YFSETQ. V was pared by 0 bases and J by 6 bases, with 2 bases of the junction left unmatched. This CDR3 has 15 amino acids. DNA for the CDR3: TGCGCCAGCAGCTTGGAGACAGGGGTTAATTCACCCCTCCACTTT. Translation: CASSLETGVNSPLHF. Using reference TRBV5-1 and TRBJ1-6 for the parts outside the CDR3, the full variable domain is KAGVTQTPRYLIKTRGQQVTLSCSPISGHRSVSWYQQTPGQGLQFLFEYFSETQRNKGNFPGRFSGRQFSNSRSEMNVSTLELGDSALYLCASSLETGVNSPLHFGNGTRLTVT.

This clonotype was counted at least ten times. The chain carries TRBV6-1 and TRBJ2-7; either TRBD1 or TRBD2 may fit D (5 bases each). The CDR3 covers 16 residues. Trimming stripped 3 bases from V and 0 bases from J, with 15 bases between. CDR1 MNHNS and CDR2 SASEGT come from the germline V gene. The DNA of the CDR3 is TGTGCCAGCAGTGATACTCCCGGGACCTACTCCTACGAGCAGTACTTC. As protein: CASSDTPGTYSYEQYF.

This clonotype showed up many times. The CDR3 spells CASSIDRTDMNTEAFF. The CDR3 DNA sequence: TGTGCCAGTAGTATAGATCGGACAGACATGAACACTGAAGCTTTCTTT. The gene calls are TRBV19 and TRBJ1-1; perhaps TRBD1 as D (6 bases). V was clipped by 0 bases and J by 0 bases, with 11 bases between them. This CDR3 spans 16 amino acids. From germline, CDR1 is LNHDA and CDR2 SQIVND (reference sequence). The variable domain in full, with the rest retrieved from reference TRBV19 and TRBJ1-1, is DGGITQSPKYLFRKEGQNVTLSCEQNLNHDAMYWYRQDPGQGLRLIYYSQIVNDFQKGDIAEGYSVSREKKESFPLTVTSAQKNPTAFYLCASSIDRTDMNTEAFFGQGTRLTVV.

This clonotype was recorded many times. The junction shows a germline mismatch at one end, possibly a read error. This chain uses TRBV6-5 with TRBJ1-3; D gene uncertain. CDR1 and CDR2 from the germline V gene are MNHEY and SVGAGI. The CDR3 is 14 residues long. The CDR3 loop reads CASSIGVDGNTVYF. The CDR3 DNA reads TGTGCCAGCAGTATCGGGGTGGACGGAAACACCGTATATTTT.

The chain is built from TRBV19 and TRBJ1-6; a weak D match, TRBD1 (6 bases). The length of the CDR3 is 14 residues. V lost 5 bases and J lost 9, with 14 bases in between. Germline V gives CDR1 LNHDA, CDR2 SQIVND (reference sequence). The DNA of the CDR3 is TGTGCCAGTAGTGCCCGGGGGGCGCCTTCACCCCTCCACTTT. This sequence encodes CASSARGAPSPLHF.

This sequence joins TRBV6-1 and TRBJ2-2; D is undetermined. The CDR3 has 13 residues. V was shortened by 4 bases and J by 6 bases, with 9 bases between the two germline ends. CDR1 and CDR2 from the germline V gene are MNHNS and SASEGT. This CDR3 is CASSARSAGELFF. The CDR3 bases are TGTGCCAGCAGTGCCAGGAGCGCCGGGGAGCTGTTTTTT.

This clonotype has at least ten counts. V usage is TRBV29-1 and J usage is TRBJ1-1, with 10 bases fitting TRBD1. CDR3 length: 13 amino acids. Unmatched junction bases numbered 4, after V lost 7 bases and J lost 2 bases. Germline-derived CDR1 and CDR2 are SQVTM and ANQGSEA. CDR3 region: CSAWDRGNTEAFF. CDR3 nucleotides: TGCAGCGCCTGGGACAGGGGTAACACTGAAGCTTTCTTT.

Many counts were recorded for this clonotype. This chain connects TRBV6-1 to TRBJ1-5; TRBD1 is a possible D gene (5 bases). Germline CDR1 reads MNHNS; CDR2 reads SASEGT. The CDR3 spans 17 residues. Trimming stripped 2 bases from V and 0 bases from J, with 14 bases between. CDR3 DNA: TGTGCCAGCAGTGAAAATAAAGTCAGGGATAGCAATCAGCCCCAGCATTTT. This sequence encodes CASSENKVRDSNQPQHF.

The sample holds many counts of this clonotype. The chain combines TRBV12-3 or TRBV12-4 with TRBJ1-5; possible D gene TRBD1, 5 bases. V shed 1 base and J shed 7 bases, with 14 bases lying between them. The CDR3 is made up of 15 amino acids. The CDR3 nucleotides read TGTGCCAGCAGTTTAGGGGGGGGGGTCCGGCAGCCCCAGCATTTT. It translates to CASSLGGGVRQPQHF.

The CDR3 DNA sequence: TGTGCCAGCAGTGAAGGACGGAACGGGGAGCTGTTTTTT. This encodes CASSEGRNGELFF. This sequence joins TRBV6-1 and TRBJ2-2; D gene uncertain. Looked up from germline, CDR1 is MNHNS and CDR2 is SASEGT. There are 13 residues in the CDR3. The V gene lost 1 base and the J gene lost 7 bases, with 7 bases spanning the gap.

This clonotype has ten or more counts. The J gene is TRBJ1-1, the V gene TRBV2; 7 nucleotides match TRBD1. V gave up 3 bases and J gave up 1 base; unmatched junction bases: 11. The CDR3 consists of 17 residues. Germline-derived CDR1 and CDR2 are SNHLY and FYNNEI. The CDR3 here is CASSEARPGQQNTEAFF. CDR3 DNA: TGTGCCAGCAGTGAGGCCCGGCCGGGACAGCAGAACACTGAAGCTTTCTTT.